These T cell receptor beta chains were read from a single sample in a study of blood T cell repertoires in COVID-19. Data came from immunoSEQ multiplex PCR; TCRdb stores just in-frame clones and leaves some out. The sample includes fewer than 100,000 clones, 91% seen only once; the top ten take 1.9%. Sequencing input: peripheral blood. The receptors stem from a woman aged 45-65 years in a cohort sampled during active COVID-19. CDR3s include the opening cysteine and the closing phenylalanine or tryptophan. A D gene is named only where the DNA matches it firmly. Size tells how often a clone was seen (once, few, many) or the class of an expanded clone, and some rows leave it out.

v_call	j_call	d_call	clone_size	cdr3_aa	cdr3_nt
TRBV4-2	TRBJ2-3	TRBD2	NA	CASSQDTGGAGPKYF	TGTGCCAGCAGCCAAGATACCGGGGGGGCGGGTCCCAAGTATTTT
TRBV5-6	TRBJ2-3	NA	NA	CASSPQDGGDTQYF	TGTGCCAGCAGCCCGCAGGATGGGGGGGATACGCAGTATTTT
TRBV3-1/TRBV3-2	TRBJ2-1	TRBD2	NA	CASSLIAGGRNEQFF	TGTGCCAGCAGCCTCATAGCGGGGGGGCGAAATGAGCAGTTCTTC
TRBV24-1	TRBJ2-1	TRBD2	NA	CATSDPIAGGSNEQFF	TGTGCCACCAGTGATCCCATAGCGGGAGGTTCCAATGAGCAGTTCTTC
TRBV3-1/TRBV3-2	TRBJ2-7	NA	NA	CASHGGSYEQYF	TGTGCCAGCCACGGAGGATCCTACGAGCAGTACTTC
TRBV25-1	TRBJ2-3	NA	NA	CASKKARGWLVGTDTQYF	TGTGCCAGCAAGAAGGCACGAGGGTGGTTGGTCGGCACAGATACGCAGTATTTT
TRBV18	TRBJ1-6	NA	NA	CASSLDSDNSPLHF	TGTGCCAGCTCACTAGACAGCGATAATTCACCCCTCCACTTT
TRBV5-4	TRBJ1-1	NA	NA	CASSLVGGLTEAFF	TGTGCCAGCAGCTTGGTCGGGGGTCTCACTGAAGCTTTCTTT
TRBV7-8	TRBJ1-5	NA	NA	CASSSPGRVQPQHF	TGTGCCAGCAGCTCCCCGGGGAGGGTTCAGCCCCAGCATTTT
TRBV7-9	TRBJ2-1	TRBD2	few	CASSYERDGNEQFF	TGTGCCAGCAGCTATGAGCGGGACGGCAATGAGCAGTTCTTC
TRBV2	TRBJ2-1	TRBD2	NA	CASIEGLAGYNEQFF	TGTGCCAGCATCGAAGGACTAGCGGGGTACAATGAGCAGTTCTTC
TRBV25-1	TRBJ2-4	NA	NA	CASSDTGELAKNIQYF	TGTGCCAGCAGCGATACAGGAGAACTAGCCAAAAACATTCAGTACTTC
TRBV11-2	TRBJ1-3	NA	NA	CASSLEAGGGNTIYF	TGTGCCAGCAGCTTAGAAGCGGGTGGAGGAAACACCATATATTTT
TRBV18	TRBJ2-1	TRBD2	NA	CASSPYGTSGGNEQFF	TGTGCCAGCTCACCCTACGGGACTAGCGGGGGGAATGAGCAGTTCTTC
TRBV19	TRBJ1-4	NA	once	CASSWTRDYEKLFF	TGTGCCAGTAGTTGGACACGAGATTATGAAAAACTGTTTTTT
TRBV2	TRBJ2-1	NA	few	CASSVGQPYNEQFF	TGTGCCAGCAGTGTGGGCCAGCCCTACAATGAGCAGTTCTTC
TRBV5-1	TRBJ1-1	TRBD1	NA	CASSRGQERFELLNTEAFF	TGCGCCAGCAGCCGCGGACAGGAACGCTTCGAACTCTTGAACACTGAAGCTTTCTTT
TRBV2	TRBJ1-1	NA	NA	CASSDTRDTEAFF	TGTGCCAGCAGTGATACCAGGGACACTGAAGCTTTCTTT
TRBV3-1/TRBV3-2	TRBJ1-2	TRBD1	NA	CASSPGGQGSGYTF	TGTGCCAGCAGCCCCGGGGGACAGGGGTCTGGCTACACCTTC
TRBV6-5	TRBJ2-5	TRBD1	NA	CASRSADRGQETQYF	TGTGCCAGCAGATCCGCCGACAGGGGCCAAGAGACCCAGTACTTC
TRBV12-3/TRBV12-4	TRBJ1-3	NA	NA	CASDDIQDHTIYF	TGTGCCAGCGATGATATACAGGATCACACCATATATTTT
TRBV6-5	TRBJ2-7	TRBD2	NA	CASRLGLAYEQYF	TGTGCCAGCAGACTCGGACTAGCCTACGAGCAGTACTTC
TRBV11-2	TRBJ1-2	NA	NA	CASSQGQYGYTF	TGTGCCAGCAGCCAAGGACAGTATGGCTACACCTTC
TRBV18	TRBJ1-4	NA	NA	CASSLMGATNEKLFF	TGTGCCAGCTCATTGATGGGGGCTACTAATGAAAAACTGTTTTTT
TRBV28	TRBJ2-1	NA	once	CASSLLGGGYEQFF	TGTGCCAGCAGTTTATTAGGAGGCGGGTATGAGCAGTTCTTC
TRBV28	TRBJ2-2	TRBD2	NA	CASSPWPLLSFQREGNTGELFF	TGTGCCAGCAGTCCATGGCCCCTGTTGAGTTTCCAGCGGGAGGGGAACACCGGGGAGCTGTTTTTT
TRBV7-9	TRBJ1-1	NA	NA	CASSENRESTTEAFF	TGTGCCAGCAGCGAAAACAGGGAATCTACTACTGAAGCTTTCTTT
TRBV2	TRBJ1-2	NA	NA	CASKLGEGYTF	TGTGCCAGCAAACTAGGAGAAGGCTACACCTTC
TRBV3-1/TRBV3-2	TRBJ2-7	NA	NA	CASSQDRGTSYEQYF	TGTGCCAGCAGCCAAGATCGGGGTACCTCCTACGAGCAGTACTTC
TRBV19	TRBJ1-2	NA	NA	CASQTGIYGYTF	TGTGCCAGCCAGACAGGTATCTATGGCTACACCTTC
TRBV19	TRBJ1-2	NA	NA	CASLPQGRGGGGGYTF	TGTGCCAGCCTACCCCAAGGGCGCGGCGGGGGAGGCGGCTACACCTTC
TRBV30	TRBJ1-5	NA	NA	CAWSVPWDIGNQPQHF	TGTGCCTGGAGTGTTCCCTGGGACATAGGCAATCAGCCCCAGCATTTT
TRBV19	TRBJ1-2	NA	NA	CASSYPQGGTNYGYTF	TGTGCCAGTAGTTACCCCCAGGGCGGTACGAACTATGGCTACACCTTC
TRBV29-1	TRBJ2-1	NA	NA	CSGWGPSDPNEQFF	TGCAGCGGATGGGGGCCATCAGACCCCAATGAGCAGTTCTTC
TRBV6-6	TRBJ1-1	TRBD1	NA	CASSYGDRENEAFF	TGTGCCAGCAGTTACGGAGACAGGGAGAATGAAGCTTTCTTT
TRBV12-3/TRBV12-4	TRBJ1-1	NA	NA	CASGRAPNTEAFF	TGTGCCAGCGGGCGGGCCCCGAACACTGAAGCTTTCTTT
TRBV7-9	TRBJ1-6	TRBD1	NA	CASGTDSSPLHF	TGTGCCAGTGGGACAGATTCTTCACCCCTCCACTTT
TRBV3-1/TRBV3-2	TRBJ1-3	NA	NA	CASSEQVSGNTIYF	TGTGCCAGCAGCGAGCAAGTCTCTGGAAACACCATATATTTT
TRBV10-3	TRBJ1-2	NA	NA	CAISESTLLGGYTF	TGTGCCATCAGTGAGTCGACTCTCCTCGGGGGCTACACCTTC
TRBV9	TRBJ2-2	TRBD1	NA	CASSVDRGASGLFF	TGTGCCAGCAGCGTAGACAGGGGGGCCTCTGGGCTGTTTTTT
TRBV27	TRBJ1-6	NA	NA	CASRGRPGNSPLHF	TGTGCCAGCAGGGGGCGTCCCGGTAATTCACCCCTCCACTTT
TRBV11-3	TRBJ2-7	TRBD1	NA	CASSPGTGRDYEQYF	TGTGCCAGCAGCCCAGGGACAGGGAGGGATTACGAGCAGTACTTC
TRBV19	TRBJ2-1	TRBD2	NA	CASSLAGGLEQFF	TGTGCCAGTAGTCTAGCGGGAGGGTTAGAGCAGTTCTTC
TRBV27	TRBJ1-2	TRBD1	NA	CASRTGGDYGYTF	TGTGCCAGCAGGACAGGGGGAGATTATGGCTACACCTTC
TRBV11-2	TRBJ1-1	NA	NA	CASSDEGGVTEAFF	TGTGCCAGCAGCGACGAGGGAGGGGTTACTGAAGCTTTCTTT
TRBV27	TRBJ2-5	TRBD1	NA	CASSLSPPRQGQIATQYF	TGTGCCAGCAGTTTATCCCCCCCGCGACAGGGGCAAATTGCGACCCAGTACTTC
TRBV27	TRBJ1-4	NA	NA	CASSLASTNEKLFF	TGTGCCAGCAGTTTGGCATCAACTAATGAAAAACTGTTTTTT
TRBV7-9	TRBJ1-2	NA	NA	CASSLREGYPHANPHGYTF	TGTGCCAGCAGCTTGCGTGAGGGCTATCCCCACGCCAACCCCCATGGCTACACCTTC
TRBV7-6	TRBJ2-2	NA	once	CASSLAPPVLANTGELFF	TGTGCCAGCAGCTTAGCTCCCCCCGTCCTCGCGAACACCGGGGAGCTGTTTTTT
TRBV9	TRBJ2-5	NA	NA	CASRVGLPKQETQYF	TGTGCCAGCAGGGTGGGGCTGCCGAAACAAGAGACCCAGTACTTC
TRBV5-6	TRBJ2-7	NA	NA	CASSLRSYEQYF	TGTGCCAGCAGCTTACGGTCCTACGAGCAGTACTTC
TRBV24-1	TRBJ2-3	NA	once	CATSDALLRGTLTDTQYF	TGTGCCACCAGTGATGCCCTCCTTCGGGGAACCCTCACAGATACGCAGTATTTT
TRBV6-5	TRBJ1-6	TRBD1	NA	CASRTIGQGDSPLHF	TGTGCCAGCAGGACGATAGGACAGGGTGATTCACCCCTCCACTTT